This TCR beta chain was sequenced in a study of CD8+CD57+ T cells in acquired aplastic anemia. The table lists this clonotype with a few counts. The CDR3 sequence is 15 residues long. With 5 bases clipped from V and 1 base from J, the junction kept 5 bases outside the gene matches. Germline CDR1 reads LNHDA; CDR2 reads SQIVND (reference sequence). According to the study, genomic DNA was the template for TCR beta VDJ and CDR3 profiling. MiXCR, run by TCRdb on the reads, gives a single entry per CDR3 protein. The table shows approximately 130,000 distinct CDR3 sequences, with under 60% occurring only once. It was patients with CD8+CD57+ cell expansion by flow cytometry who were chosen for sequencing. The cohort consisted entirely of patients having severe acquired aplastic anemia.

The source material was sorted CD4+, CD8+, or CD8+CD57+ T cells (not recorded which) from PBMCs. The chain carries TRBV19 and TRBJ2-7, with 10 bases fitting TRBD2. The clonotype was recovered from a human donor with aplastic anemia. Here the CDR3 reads CASSPSGGGSYEQYF. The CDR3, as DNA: TGTGCCAGTAGTCCGAGCGGGGGGGGTTCCTACGAGCAGTACTTC.